These 30 T cell receptor beta chains share one sample of origin, sequenced in a study of blood T cell repertoires in COVID-19. This table comes from immunoSEQ multiplex PCR, and its TCRdb copy is limited to in-frame clones, with some not included. The sample shows 200,000 to 250,000 clones, approximately 90% of them seen only once. The specimen was PBMCs or T cells enriched from blood (not recorded which). These TCRs come from a man between 45 and 60 years old who had been exposed to COVID-19.

V usage is TRBV5-1 and J usage is TRBJ2-3; maybe TRBD2 (6 bases). This CDR3 comprises 16 residues. The V end lost 2 bases, the J end lost 0 bases, and 13 bases lay between the germline ends. Looked up from germline, CDR1 is SGHRS and CDR2 is YFSETQ. The DNA for the CDR3 is TGCGCCAGCAGCTTTGGGGCGGGAACTAGCACAGATACGCAGTATTTT. Protein product: CASSFGAGTSTDTQYF.

V gene TRBV13 combines with J gene TRBJ1-3; 9 positions agree with TRBD1. Germline V lookup: CDR1 PRHDT, CDR2 FYEKMQ (reference sequence). V lost 3 bases and J lost 9; bases outside the gene matches: 3. The CDR3 consists of 13 residues. CDR3 nucleotides: TGTGCCAGCAGCTTGACAGGGGGAGGCACCATATATTTT. Its translation is CASSLTGGGTIYF.

The V call is TRBV7-2, the J call TRBJ2-3; 15 nucleotides match TRBD2. This CDR3 region has 17 residues. The ends lost 5 bases at V and 5 bases at J; junction bases unmatched: 8. The V gene's germline CDR1 is SGHTA and CDR2 FQGNSA. This CDR3 is CASSRRTSGGALDTQYF. CDR3 DNA sequence: TGTGCCAGCAGCCGCAGGACTAGCGGGGGGGCCCTAGATACGCAGTATTTT.

The chain links TRBV5-4 to TRBJ2-4, with a tentative D call TRBD1 (7 bases). The CDR3 length is 18 residues. The germline V gene encodes CDR1 SGHNT and CDR2 YYREEE (reference sequence). V lost 4 bases, J lost 4 bases, and 24 bases lay in between. The DNA for the CDR3 is TGTGCCAGCAGCCAGGGACAGCCGCGTATCCTAGCGAAAAACATTCAGTACTTC. Its protein is CASSQGQPRILAKNIQYF. The entire variable domain, with the rest obtained from reference TRBV5-4 and TRBJ2-4, is as follows: ETGVTQSPTHLIKTRGQQVTLRCSSQSGHNTVSWYQQALGQGPQFIFQYYREEENGRGNFPPRFSGLQFPNYSSELNVNALELDDSALYLCASSQGQPRILAKNIQYFGAGTRLSVL.

CDR3 sequence reads: CASSDLAGPVRFF. The CDR3 DNA is TGTGCCAGCAGCGATCTAGCGGGGCCCGTACGGTTCTTC. J is TRBJ2-1 and V is TRBV11-2, with 9 bases lining up with TRBD2. Germline CDR1 and CDR2: SGHAT and FQNNGV. The CDR3 contains 13 residues. Losses at the gene ends were 5 bases for V and 15 bases for J; bases not matched to a gene: 11.

The gene calls are TRBV7-2 and TRBJ2-2; no definite D call. Germline CDR1 and CDR2: SGHTA and FQGNSA. The V end lost 4 bases, the J end lost 5 bases, and 17 bases lay between the germline ends. This CDR3 spans 16 amino acids. This CDR3 reads CASSSLRRTLTGELFF. DNA for the CDR3: TGTGCCAGCAGCTCTTTGCGCCGAACGCTAACCGGGGAGCTGTTTTTT.

This chain uses TRBV6-5 with TRBJ2-7, with a tentative D call TRBD2 (5 bases). The germline V and J ends were trimmed by 9 bases and 3 bases, with 9 bases remaining between them. The CDR3 runs 11 residues. Germline loops: CDR1 MNHEY, CDR2 SVGAGI. DNA of the CDR3: TGTGCCAGTACTGCGGGCTACGAGCAGTACTTC. It translates to CASTAGYEQYF.

The V gene is TRBV28, the J gene TRBJ1-2; D not resolved. Trimming left V 6 bases short and J 1 base short, with 9 bases between. In germline, CDR1 is MDHEN, CDR2 SYDVKM. The CDR3 is made up of 13 amino acids. The CDR3 sequence is CASRLRSNYGYTF. In DNA, the CDR3 is TGTGCCAGCAGATTAAGGAGTAACTATGGCTACACCTTC.

The gene calls are TRBV10-1 and TRBJ2-3; 12 bases agree with TRBD1. CDR3 length equals 17 residues. CDR1 and CDR2 (germline): WNHNN, SYGVQD (reference sequence). V shed 6 bases and J 6 bases; nucleotides not matched to a gene: 13. The CDR3 DNA follows: TGCGCCAGCAGCCCCAACCCGGGACAGGGGGCGTGGGATACGCAGTATTTT. Its protein product is CASSPNPGQGAWDTQYF.

The chain is built from TRBV5-1 and TRBJ1-1; 9 bases align to TRBD1. The V gene's germline CDR1 is SGHRS and CDR2 YFSETQ. The V gene end was trimmed by 1 base and the J gene end by 4 bases; junction bases not matched to a gene: 5. This CDR3 has 15 residues. CDR3 residues: CASSLLDRGTTEAFF. The DNA for the CDR3 is TGCGCCAGCAGCTTGCTCGACAGGGGGACCACTGAAGCTTTCTTT.

This chain's CDR3 is CAGERTRETGVSPLHF. The CDR3, as DNA: TGTGCTGGGGAAAGAACGAGAGAGACAGGGGTTTCACCCCTCCACTTT. The V call is TRBV5-8, the J call TRBJ1-6, with 8 bases matching TRBD1. Germline V lookup: CDR1 SGHTS, CDR2 YDEGEE. The CDR3 length is 16 residues.

Worth noting for this clone: Other nucleotide sequences from this sample produce the same CDR3. The V call is TRBV5-1, the J call TRBJ2-5; 8 bases map to TRBD2. Germline CDR1 reads SGHRS; CDR2 reads YFSETQ. Trimming took 2 bases from V and 4 from J; bases not matched to a gene: 4. This CDR3 is built from 14 residues. CDR3 DNA sequence: TGCGCCAGCAGCTTAGCGGGAGTTGGAGAGACCCAGTACTTC. This translates into CASSLAGVGETQYF. Full variable domain (remainder filled in from reference TRBV5-1 and TRBJ2-5): KAGVTQTPRYLIKTRGQQVTLSCSPISGHRSVSWYQQTPGQGLQFLFEYFSETQRNKGNFPGRFSGRQFSNSRSEMNVSTLELGDSALYLCASSLAGVGETQYFGPGTRLLVL.

This clone came up once. The rearrangement joins TRBV27 to TRBJ1-6; D possibly corresponds to TRBD1 (5 bases). V dropped 4 bases and J dropped 7 bases, with 8 bases sitting between them. The CDR3 extends over 13 amino acids. Germline V gene sequence: CDR1 MNHEY, CDR2 SMNVEV (reference sequence). CDR3 region: CASSWDWNSPLHF. In DNA form, the CDR3 reads TGTGCCAGCAGTTGGGACTGGAATTCACCCCTCCACTTT.

The rearrangement joins TRBV11-2 to TRBJ1-2, with D tentatively TRBD1 (6 bases). Germline V gene data show CDR1 as SGHAT and CDR2 as FQNNGV. V lost 5 bases to trimming and J lost 4 bases, with 11 bases between them. The CDR3 contains 13 residues. CDR3 coding DNA: TGTGCCAGCAGCAACTGGACAGTCTATGGCTACACCTTC. Protein product: CASSNWTVYGYTF.

Comment on this clone: One end of the junction is discordant with germline, which a read error may explain. In DNA form, the CDR3 reads TGTGCTAGCAGCCAAGGGGACTCCGGCTCTGGAAACACCATATATTTT. This codes for CASSQGDSGSGNTIYF. The J gene is TRBJ1-3, the V gene TRBV7-7, with D perhaps matching TRBD1 (5 bases). The CDR3 is made up of 16 amino acids. Germline V gene lookup returns CDR1 SSHAT and CDR2 FNYEAQ (reference sequence).

The rearrangement links TRBV5-6 to TRBJ2-5; perhaps TRBD2 as D (6 bases). V dropped 0 bases and J dropped 4 bases, with 10 bases sitting between them. Germline CDR1 SGHDT, CDR2 YYEEEE. This CDR3 spans 14 amino acids. The CDR3 here is CASSLERGGETQYF. CDR3 coding DNA: TGTGCCAGCAGCTTGGAAAGGGGAGGAGAGACCCAGTACTTC. Filled out from reference TRBV5-6 and TRBJ2-5, the complete variable domain reads DAGVTQSPTHLIKTRGQQVTLRCSPKSGHDTVSWYQQALGQGPQFIFQYYEEEERQRGNFPDRFSGHQFPNYSSELNVNALLLGDSALYLCASSLERGGETQYFGPGTRLLVL.

The chain joins TRBV19 to TRBJ2-2; perhaps TRBD2 as D (5 bases). The CDR3 length is 13 residues. Looked up from germline, CDR1 is LNHDA and CDR2 is SQIVND (reference sequence). The V and J ends lost 6 bases and 6 bases respectively, with 11 bases between them. In DNA form, the CDR3 reads TGTGCCAGTAGGTCTAGCTGGGCCGGGGAGCTGTTTTTT. Translating gives CASRSSWAGELFF. The full variable domain, rest sourced from reference TRBV19 and TRBJ2-2, is DGGITQSPKYLFRKEGQNVTLSCEQNLNHDAMYWYRQDPGQGLRLIYYSQIVNDFQKGDIAEGYSVSREKKESFPLTVTSAQKNPTAFYLCASRSSWAGELFFGEGSRLTVL.

V gene TRBV18 combines with J gene TRBJ2-7, with a possible D match to TRBD1 (6 bases). With 3 bases removed from V and 4 bases from J, the gap between germline ends came to 13 bases. CDR1 KGHSH and CDR2 LQKENI come from the germline V gene. The CDR3 covers 14 residues. The CDR3: CASSPDSALYEQYV. The CDR3 DNA follows: TGTGCCAGCTCACCGGACAGCGCCTTGTACGAGCAGTACGTC.

The V call is TRBV10-1, the J call TRBJ2-7; D is ambiguous. Germline V gives CDR1 WNHNN, CDR2 SYGVQD (reference sequence). This CDR3 comprises 13 residues. Trimming cost V 6 bases and J 4 bases, with 13 bases left between them. In DNA, the CDR3 is TGCGCCAGCAGCGAGCAATCGGTATACGAGCAGTACTTC. Its translation: CASSEQSVYEQYF.

V usage is TRBV28 and J usage is TRBJ1-5; a possible D gene is TRBD1 (6 bases). V lost 5 bases to trimming and J lost 5 bases, with 16 bases between them. Germline lookup yields CDR1 MDHEN and CDR2 SYDVKM. The CDR3 is 15 residues long. The DNA for the CDR3 is TGTGCCAGCAGTACACACCAGGGGCAGTATCAGCCCCAGCATTTT. This codes for CASSTHQGQYQPQHF.

The chain recombines TRBV18 with TRBJ1-1; 9 nucleotides line up with TRBD1. The CDR3 runs to 17 residues. The trim removed 1 base at V and 6 bases at J, leaving 12 bases unmatched. Germline lookup yields CDR1 KGHSH and CDR2 LQKENI. The CDR3: CASSPLRGGTGTPEAFF. The CDR3 DNA reads TGTGCCAGCTCACCACTCAGGGGTGGGACAGGGACGCCTGAAGCTTTCTTT.

The V gene is TRBV6-6, the J gene TRBJ1-4; D not certain. Trimming took off 6 bases at V and 6 bases at J, with 14 bases between the two ends. The CDR3 is 14 amino acids. Germline-derived CDR1 and CDR2 are MNHNY and SVGAGI (reference sequence). CDR3 DNA: TGTGCCAGCAGGCCCCCCTTGAGGGATGAAAAACTGTTTTTT. Its translation is CASRPPLRDEKLFF.

The V gene is TRBV7-8, the J gene TRBJ1-1, with D perhaps TRBD1 (6 bases). CDR1 SGHVS and CDR2 FQNEAQ come from the germline V gene. V gave up 5 bases and J gave up 6 bases, with 13 bases separating them. CDR3 length: 13 amino acids. CDR3 residues: CASSADQGPEAFF. The CDR3 region has the DNA TGTGCCAGCAGCGCAGATCAGGGGCCTGAAGCTTTCTTT.

The V gene is TRBV5-1, the J gene TRBJ2-2; 8 positions agree with TRBD2. This CDR3 has 15 residues. The germline CDR1 and CDR2 sequences are SGHRS and YFSETQ. Trimming removed 2 bases from V and 4 bases from J; junction bases left unmatched: 4. CDR3 amino acids: CASSFTSGTTGELFF. The CDR3 nucleotides are TGCGCCAGCAGCTTTACTAGCGGAACCACCGGGGAGCTGTTTTTT. Full variable domain (rest looked up from reference TRBV5-1 and TRBJ2-2): KAGVTQTPRYLIKTRGQQVTLSCSPISGHRSVSWYQQTPGQGLQFLFEYFSETQRNKGNFPGRFSGRQFSNSRSEMNVSTLELGDSALYLCASSFTSGTTGELFFGEGSRLTVL.

The gene calls are TRBV6-4 and TRBJ1-2; D gene unclear. Trimming removed 2 bases from V and 5 bases from J, with 9 bases in between. There are 13 residues in the CDR3. CDR1 MRHNA and CDR2 SNTAGT come from the germline V gene. In nucleotides, the CDR3 is TGTGCCAGCAGTGACGACTCATCTTATGGCTACACCTTC. Residues: CASSDDSSYGYTF.

The gene calls are TRBV24-1 and TRBJ2-3; TRBD1 matches at 8 bases. There are 15 residues in the CDR3. With V trimmed by 7 bases and J by 1 base, 6 bases remained unmatched. Germline V lookup: CDR1 KGHDR, CDR2 SFDVKD. CDR3: CATSAGGAGTDTQYF. In DNA, the CDR3 is TGTGCCACCAGCGCAGGGGGCGCGGGCACAGATACGCAGTATTTT.

Only one count was recorded for this clone. This chain joins TRBV2 and TRBJ1-1; D unclear. Trimming took off 6 bases at V and 1 base at J, with 21 bases between the two ends. Per germline, CDR1 SNHLY and CDR2 FYNNEI. The CDR3 covers 17 residues. This CDR3 is CASREPYGGMRNTEAFF. The CDR3 DNA sequence: TGTGCCAGCAGGGAACCTTACGGCGGGATGAGGAACACTGAAGCTTTCTTT.

The genes are TRBV5-4 and TRBJ1-4, with TRBD1 matching 10 bases. The CDR3 has 15 amino acids. Germline lookup yields CDR1 SGHNT and CDR2 YYREEE (reference sequence). The V and J ends lost 5 bases and 7 bases, in that order; junction bases with no gene match: 8. DNA of the CDR3: TGTGCCAGCAGTTCCGGGACAGGGGTTTTTGAAAAACTGTTTTTT. It yields the protein CASSSGTGVFEKLFF. The variable domain in full, completed from reference TRBV5-4 and TRBJ1-4, reads ETGVTQSPTHLIKTRGQQVTLRCSSQSGHNTVSWYQQALGQGPQFIFQYYREEENGRGNFPPRFSGLQFPNYSSELNVNALELDDSALYLCASSSGTGVFEKLFFGSGTQLSVL.

The chain joins TRBV7-9 to TRBJ1-4; D unclear. CDR1 is SEHNR and CDR2 is FQNEAQ in the germline V gene (reference sequence). With 0 bases removed from V and 0 bases from J, the gap between germline ends came to 8 bases. The CDR3 covers 16 residues. In nucleotides, the CDR3 is TGTGCCAGCAGCTTAGCGCCCCGGGCAACTAATGAAAAACTGTTTTTT. Amino acids: CASSLAPRATNEKLFF.

This chain connects TRBV28 to TRBJ1-1; TRBD1 aligns across 8 bases. V lost 1 base to trimming and J lost 4 bases; unmatched junction nucleotides: 5. CDR1 and CDR2 (germline): MDHEN, SYDVKM. This CDR3 comprises 15 residues. CDR3 nucleotides: TGTGCCAGCAGTTTATTGTACAGGGGGGCCACTGAAGCTTTCTTT. Translating gives CASSLLYRGATEAFF.